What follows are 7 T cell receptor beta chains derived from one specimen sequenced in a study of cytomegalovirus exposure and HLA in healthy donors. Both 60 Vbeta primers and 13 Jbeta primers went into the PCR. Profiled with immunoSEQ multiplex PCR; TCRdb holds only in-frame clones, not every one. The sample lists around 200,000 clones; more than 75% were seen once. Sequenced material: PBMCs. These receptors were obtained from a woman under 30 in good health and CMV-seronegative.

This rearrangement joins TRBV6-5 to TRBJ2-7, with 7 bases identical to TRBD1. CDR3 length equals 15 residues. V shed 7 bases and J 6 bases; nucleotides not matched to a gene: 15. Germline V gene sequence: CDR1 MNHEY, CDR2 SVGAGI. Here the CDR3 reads CASKIVRQGGSEQYF. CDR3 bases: TGTGCCAGCAAAATAGTACGACAGGGCGGGTCCGAGCAGTACTTC.

The CDR3 loop is CASSDRYSGANVLTF. CDR3 DNA sequence: TGTGCCAGCTCAGACAGGTACTCTGGGGCCAACGTCCTGACTTTC. The chain joins TRBV18 to TRBJ2-6, with D possibly TRBD1 on 6 matching bases. The CDR3 has 15 amino acids. CDR1 KGHSH and CDR2 LQKENI come from the germline V gene. The ends were cut back, 5 bases at V and 0 bases at J, with 8 bases in the middle.

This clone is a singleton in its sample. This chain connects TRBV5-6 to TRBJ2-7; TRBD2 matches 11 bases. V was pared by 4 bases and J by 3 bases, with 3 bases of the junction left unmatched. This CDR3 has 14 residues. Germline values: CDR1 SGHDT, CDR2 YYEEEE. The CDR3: CASSAGLADYEQYF. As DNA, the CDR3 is TGTGCCAGCAGCGCGGGACTAGCGGACTACGAGCAGTACTTC.

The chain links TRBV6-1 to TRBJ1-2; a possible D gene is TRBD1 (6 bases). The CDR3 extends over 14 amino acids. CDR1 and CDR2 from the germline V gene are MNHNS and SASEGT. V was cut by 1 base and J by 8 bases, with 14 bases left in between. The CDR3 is CASSEVGQLEGYTF. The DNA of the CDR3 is TGTGCCAGCAGTGAAGTGGGACAACTGGAAGGCTACACCTTC.

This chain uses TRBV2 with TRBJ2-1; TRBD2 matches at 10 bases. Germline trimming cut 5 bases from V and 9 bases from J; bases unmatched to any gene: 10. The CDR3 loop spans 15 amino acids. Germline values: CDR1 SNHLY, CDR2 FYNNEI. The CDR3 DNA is TGTGCCAGCAGTTCCGAGCGGGGGGGCCGGAGTGAGCAGTTCTTC. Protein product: CASSSERGGRSEQFF.

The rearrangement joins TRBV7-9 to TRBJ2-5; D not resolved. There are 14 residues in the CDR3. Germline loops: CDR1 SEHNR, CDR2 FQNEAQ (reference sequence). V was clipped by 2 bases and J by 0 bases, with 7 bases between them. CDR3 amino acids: CASSLRVHQETQYF. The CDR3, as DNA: TGTGCCAGCAGCTTACGAGTCCACCAAGAGACCCAGTACTTC.

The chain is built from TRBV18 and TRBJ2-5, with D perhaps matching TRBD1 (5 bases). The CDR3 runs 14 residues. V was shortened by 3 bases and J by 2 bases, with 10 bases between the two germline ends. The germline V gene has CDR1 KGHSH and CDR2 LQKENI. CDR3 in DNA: TGTGCCAGCTCACCGGGGCCTCGACAAGAGACCCAGTACTTC. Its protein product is CASSPGPRQETQYF.